This TCR beta chain was observed in a study of blood T cell repertoires in COVID-19. At the level of the study: The United States, Italy and Spain supplied acute and convalescent COVID-19 samples.

In the original analysis: Reference gene primer amplification gave nucleated cell count estimates. The table came from immunoSEQ multiplex PCR; TCRdb's copy has only in-frame clones and leaves some out. The DNA gave D and trimming, while V, J and clone size come from that table. Here the sample spans 240,000 or so clones, about 90% being singletons. The V segment lost 5 bases and the J segment 9 bases; nucleotides outside the gene matches: 5. This CDR3 region has 14 residues. Germline CDR1 is MNHEY and CDR2 is SMNVEV (reference sequence). The sample taken for sequencing was peripheral blood. The chain recombines TRBV27 with TRBJ2-1; 12 nucleotides agree with TRBD1. The sequence was obtained from a man aged 55 to 70 who had recovered from COVID-19. The CDR3, as DNA: TGTGCCAGCAGTCCCGGGACAGGGGGCGGTGAGCAGTTCTTC. Translation: CASSPGTGGGEQFF.